This T cell receptor (beta chain) is drawn from a study of chronic HIV infection and antiretroviral therapy. Germline CDR1 is MNHNS and CDR2 is SASEGT. The V segment lost 6 bases and the J segment 0 bases; nucleotides outside the gene matches: 11. This CDR3 comprises 17 residues. From the 5' RACE reads, TCRdb called clonotypes with MiXCR, one entry per CDR3 protein. The sample has 40,000 or so distinct CDR3 sequences; 7% to 10% are singletons. J is TRBJ1-5 and V is TRBV6-1; 7 nucleotides agree with TRBD1. The receptor's source is an adult who had HIV and had not received antiretroviral therapy, or was an uninfected healthy control (not recorded which). The sequencing input was peripheral blood. CDR3 DNA: TGTGCCAGCAGACTCCGGGACAGAGATTATAGCAATCAGCCCCAGCATTTT. It translates to CASRLRDRDYSNQPQHF.